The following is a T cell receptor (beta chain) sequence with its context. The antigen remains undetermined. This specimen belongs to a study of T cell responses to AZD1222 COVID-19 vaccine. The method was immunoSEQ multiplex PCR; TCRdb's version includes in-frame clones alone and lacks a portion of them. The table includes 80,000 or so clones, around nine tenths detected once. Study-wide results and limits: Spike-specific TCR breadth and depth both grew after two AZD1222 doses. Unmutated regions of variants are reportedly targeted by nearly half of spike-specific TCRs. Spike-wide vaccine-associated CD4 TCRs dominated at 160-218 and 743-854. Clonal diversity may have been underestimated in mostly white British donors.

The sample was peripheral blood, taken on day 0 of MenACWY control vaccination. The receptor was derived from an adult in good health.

CDR3 in DNA: TGTGCCAGCAGACTACGTAGAGCCACAGGGGAGAGGAGCAATCAGCCCCAGCATTTT. Residues: CASRLRRATGERSNQPQHF. The chain joins TRBV7-6 to TRBJ1-5; 7 bases are shared with TRBD1. J gave up 1 base and V 6 bases, and 18 bases lay outside the gene matches. Germline V gene sequence: CDR1 SGHVS, CDR2 FNYEAQ. The CDR3 is made up of 19 amino acids. The full variable domain, in which reference TRBV7-6 and TRBJ1-5 provide the parts outside the CDR3, is GAGVSQSPRYKVTKRGQDVALRCDPISGHVSLYWYRQALGQGPEFLTYFNYEAQQDKSGLPNDRFSAERPEGSISTLTIQRTEQRDSAMYRCASRLRRATGERSNQPQHFGDGTRLSIL.